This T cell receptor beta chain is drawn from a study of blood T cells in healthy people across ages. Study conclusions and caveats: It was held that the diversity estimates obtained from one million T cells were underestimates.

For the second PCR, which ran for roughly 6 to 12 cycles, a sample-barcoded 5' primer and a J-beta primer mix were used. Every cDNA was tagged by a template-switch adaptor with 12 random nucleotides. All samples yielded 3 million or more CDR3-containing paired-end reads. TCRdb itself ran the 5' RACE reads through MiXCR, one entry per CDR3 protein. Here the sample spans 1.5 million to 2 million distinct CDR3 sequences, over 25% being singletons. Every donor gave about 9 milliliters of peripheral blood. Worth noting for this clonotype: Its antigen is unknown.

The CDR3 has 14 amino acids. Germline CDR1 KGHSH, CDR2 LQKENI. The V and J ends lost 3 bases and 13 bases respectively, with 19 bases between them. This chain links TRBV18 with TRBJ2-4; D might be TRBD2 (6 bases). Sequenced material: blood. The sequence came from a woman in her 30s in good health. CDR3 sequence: CASSPLADFNEQYF. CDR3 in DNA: TGTGCCAGCTCACCCTTAGCGGATTTCAATGAGCAGTACTTC.